The sequence of this T cell receptor (beta chain) was determined in a study of TIL therapy for anti-PD-1-resistant metastatic lung cancer. Indicated time point: pre-treatment sample, taken before nivolumab and TIL therapy. This was the immunoSEQ v3 assay. Clones were sequenced by immunoSEQ multiplex PCR, and TCRdb holds only the in-frame ones, with some missing. The table records approximately 40,000 clones, around 67% of them present only once. CDR3 size: 14 residues. The germline V gene encodes CDR1 WSHSY and CDR2 SAAADI. Trimming removed 0 bases at V and 5 bases at J, with 10 bases between. The clonotype originates from a person between 30 and 80 years old with non-small cell lung cancer. The specimen was blood, collected at baseline. The rearrangement links TRBV10-2 to TRBJ1-2; tentatively, D is TRBD1 (5 bases). CDR3 DNA: TGCGCCAGCAGTGAGTCACGACAGTATTATGGCTACACCTTC. Its translation: CASSESRQYYGYTF.